This T cell receptor beta chain was found in a study of identifying expanded T cells in peripheral blood. As for this clone: Its antigen is currently unknown.

Collection occurred without any documented infections or immune events in donors. Assay: immunoSEQ multiplex PCR; the TCRdb copy retains only in-frame clones and omits some. This sample carries about 100,000 clones, over 75% of them seen once, and the ten largest clones take 5.5%. The germline V gene has CDR1 LNHDA and CDR2 SQIVND (reference sequence). V gave up 6 bases and J gave up 6 bases; unmatched junction bases: 8. The CDR3 has 15 residues. Study-level findings and limits: Differentially abundant clones: around 1.2 between replicates, approximately 16 at roughly 15 days, 19 at four. Approximately two-week clone count variance significantly increased as total template count grew.

The sequence derives from a person aged 18-70 years in good health. The J gene is TRBJ1-6, the V gene TRBV19, with 7 nucleotides matching TRBD1. The sample taken for sequencing was blood. CDR3 region: CASRGQQGINSPLHF. DNA for the CDR3: TGTGCCAGTAGAGGCCAACAGGGGATTAATTCACCCCTCCACTTT.